This TCR beta chain was sequenced during a study of T cell responses to AZD1222 COVID-19 vaccine. Comments on this clone: Antigen specificity is unknown. Other DNA sequences of this sample code for an identical CDR3.

Findings and limits, study-wide: Clonal diversity may have been underestimated, and the donors were mostly white British, with more females than males. Spike-wide coverage was observed for vaccine-associated CD4 TCRs, with dominant responses at 160-218 and 743-854.

TCRdb's copy holds only in-frame clones and misses some; the assay was immunoSEQ multiplex PCR. The profile shows approximately 160,000 clones, around 94% of them singletons. The CDR3 sequence is 15 residues long. Germline V gene lookup returns CDR1 SGHTA and CDR2 FQGNSA. The trim removed 5 bases at V and 5 bases at J, leaving 8 bases unmatched. J is TRBJ1-4 and V is TRBV7-2, with TRBD1 identical over 7 bases. The TCR comes from an adult in good health. Sequences were derived from peripheral blood, sampled on day 0 of AZD1222 vaccination. The CDR3 region has the DNA TGTGCCAGCAGCCCACGGACAGGCTTAAATGAAAAACTGTTTTTT. Its protein product is CASSPRTGLNEKLFF.